This T cell receptor (beta chain) was identified in a study of human T cells and chemical hapten exposure. This clonotype was seen once. TCRdb passed the RACE reads through MiXCR, listing each CDR3 protein once. Of 150,000 or so distinct CDR3 sequences listed, about 14% are singletons. Noted time point: patch test 1, 2 weeks after DPC sensitization. Noted treatment: therapeutic diphenylcyclopropenone sensitization with weekly scalp DPC. The V gene lost 6 bases and the J gene lost 9 bases, with 18 bases spanning the gap. The CDR3 has 15 amino acids. The rearrangement links TRBV12-3 or TRBV12-4 to TRBJ1-6; a possible D gene is TRBD1 (5 bases). The clonotype comes from a woman between 25 and 40 years old with alopecia areata. Some clones in this sample may be carry-over from other donors' samples. The material was whole blood, obtained in connection with sensitization to the hapten diphenylcyclopropenone (DPC). Here the CDR3 DNA reads TGTGCCAGCAGCATCCCCGGGACCCGGGGTTCACCCCTCCACTTT. This sequence encodes CASSIPGTRGSPLHF.